This paragraph reports one T cell receptor beta chain. What it recognizes is unknown. This beta chain is off target for a library built for alpha chains, so its abundance means little. MiXCR, run by TCRdb on the 5' RACE reads, gives a single entry per CDR3 protein. This repertoire shows around 9,300 distinct CDR3 sequences, about 54% found once; its top ten account for 25% to 30%. These data originate in a study of spatial heterogeneity in lung cancer. Looking at the study overall: Combinations of a unique TCR and a UMI were tallied in raw reads, and on average each appeared more than ten times.

Time point denoted: sample taken at primary tumor resection. Study-wide results and caveats: Intratumoral expanded alpha and beta TCR counts were found to track tumor mutation counts. Estimated coverage of tumor T cells was approximately 7% for alpha and roughly 13% for beta chains.

Trimming removed 3 bases from V and 7 bases from J; junction bases left unmatched: 10. The CDR3 runs to 15 residues. Germline V lookup: CDR1 KGHSH, CDR2 LQKENI. This TCR was recovered from a female donor with early-stage non-small cell lung cancer. The gene calls are TRBV18 and TRBJ2-3; 7 bases map to TRBD2. Sample: lung tumor tissue, taken at surgery. CDR3 amino acids: CASSPRGGLGYTQYF. Here the CDR3 DNA reads TGTGCCAGCTCACCCCGCGGGGGACTGGGATATACGCAGTATTTT.